The 2 T cell receptor beta chains below were found in one sample sequenced in a study of blood T cells in healthy people across ages. Next came a second PCR, run for about 6 to 12 cycles, which used a sample-barcoded 5' primer along with a J-beta primer mix. In TCRdb, the 5' RACE reads were re-called with MiXCR into one record per CDR3 protein. Of 1.5 million to 2 million distinct CDR3 sequences in the sample, about 35% are singletons; the top ten hold approximately 10%. The sample comprised blood. The receptors here all came from a woman younger than 45 in good health.

This clonotype was recorded a few times. The gene calls are TRBV6-6 and TRBJ2-7; D is unresolved. V gave up 7 bases and J gave up 0 bases, with 7 bases separating them. Germline CDR1 is MNHNY and CDR2 is SVGAGI (reference sequence). The CDR3 extends over 12 amino acids. CDR3 nucleotides: TGTGCCAGCAAGGGCGTCTCCTACGAGCAGTACTTC. It translates to CASKGVSYEQYF.

J is TRBJ2-1 and V is TRBV7-9; 8 nucleotides match TRBD2. Germline CDR1 and CDR2: SEHNR and FQNEAQ (reference sequence). The V and J ends lost 4 bases and 9 bases, in that order; junction bases with no gene match: 11. This CDR3 has 15 residues. Here the CDR3 reads CASSSRDSGVSEQFF. The DNA for the CDR3 is TGTGCCAGCAGCTCCCGGGATAGCGGGGTCAGTGAGCAGTTCTTC.